A selection of T cell receptor beta chains follows, all from one sample in a study of blood T cell repertoires in COVID-19. Repertoires were generated with immunoSEQ multiplex PCR, while TCRdb's copy carries only in-frame clones and drops some. This repertoire shows roughly 250,000 clones, around 84% found once; its top ten account for approximately 1.7%. The sample comprised PBMCs or T cells enriched from blood (not recorded which). These receptor sequences come from a woman aged 50 to 60 who had recovered from COVID-19. The CDR3 runs from the conserved cysteine through the conserved F or W. Each record gives: V gene, clone size, D gene, J gene, CDR3 DNA, CDR3 protein. D genes are given only for firm matches. Not all rows give a size; the values are once, few, many and, for expanded clones, a class.

>TRBV7-3|.|.|TRBJ1-1
TGTGCCAGCAGCCCTCTGGGGGGGCTTTCGGAAGCTTTCTTT
CASSPLGGLSEAFF
>TRBV24-1|.|TRBD1|TRBJ2-2
TGTGCCACCAGTGGCCCGGGACAGTGGAACACCGGGGAGCTGTTTTTT
CATSGPGQWNTGELFF
>TRBV28|.|TRBD1|TRBJ1-1
TGTGCCAGCAGGCAGAGGACAGGACTTTGGACTGAAGCTTTCTTT
CASRQRTGLWTEAFF
>TRBV7-2|.|TRBD1|TRBJ2-7
TGTGCCAGCAGCTCACGACAGGGTTCCTACGAGCAGTACTTC
CASSSRQGSYEQYF
>TRBV27|.|.|TRBJ1-1
TGTGCCAGCAGTTCATCAAGTTTTCAGGCAGCTTTCTTT
CASSSSSFQAAFF
>TRBV19|.|TRBD2|TRBJ2-1
TGTGCCAGTAGGCGGGGAGGGCTCGACAATGAGCAGTTCTTC
CASRRGGLDNEQFF
>TRBV27|.|TRBD2|TRBJ2-1
TGTGCCAGCAGTTTATCAGGGACTAGCGGCTACAATGAGCAGTTCTTC
CASSLSGTSGYNEQFF
>TRBV28|once|TRBD1|TRBJ1-2
TGTGCCAGCAGTTGGGGGGACAGGGGGCTTGGTGGCTACACCTTC
CASSWGDRGLGGYTF
>TRBV3-1/TRBV3-2|.|TRBD1|TRBJ2-5
TGTGCCAGCAGCCGGGACAGGGGAGGGACCCAGTACTTC
CASSRDRGGTQYF
>TRBV23-1|.|.|TRBJ2-2
TGCGCCAGCAGTCAATCTGCGGCGGGACGTAGCGGGGAGCTGTTTTTT
CASSQSAAGRSGELFF
>TRBV5-1|.|.|TRBJ1-1
TGCGCCAGCAGAGAGAAGAACACTGAAGCTTTCTTT
CASREKNTEAFF
>TRBV19|.|TRBD1|TRBJ2-7
TGTGCCAGTGCTCAGACAGGGATCAGCTACGAGCAGTACTTC
CASAQTGISYEQYF
>TRBV27|.|.|TRBJ1-6
TGTGCCAGAGACAGAAATAATTCACCCCTCCACTTT
CARDRNNSPLHF
>TRBV6-1|.|TRBD1|TRBJ1-5
TGTGCCAGCAGTGAAAAGATGAGGGGGCCCCAGCCCCAGCATTTT
CASSEKMRGPQPQHF
>TRBV19|.|.|TRBJ1-2
TGTGCCAGTAGTATGACAGCGACTCGCTATGGCTACACCTTC
CASSMTATRYGYTF
>TRBV7-3|.|.|TRBJ1-1
TGTGCCAGCAGTATACAGGGGAACACTGAAGCTTTCTTT
CASSIQGNTEAFF
>TRBV7-2|.|.|TRBJ2-1
TGTGCCAGCACCAAGGGGGTGAGGAGCGTCAATGAGCAGTTCTTC
CASTKGVRSVNEQFF
>TRBV30|.|.|TRBJ2-5
TGTGCCTGGGAGAGGGGGTTGGGAGGGGCAGGTCATGAGACCCAGTACTTC
CAWERGLGGAGHETQYF
>TRBV5-1|.|.|TRBJ2-5
TGCGCCAGCACAGCGAGGGGGAACTACCAAGAGACCCAGTACTTC
CASTARGNYQETQYF
>TRBV7-2|.|TRBD1|TRBJ2-7
TGTGCCAGCAGCTTTCCAAGACCGGGACAGGGACTTTACGAGCAGTACTTC
CASSFPRPGQGLYEQYF
>TRBV29-1|once|.|TRBJ1-5
TGCAGCGTTCTTCTGGGGGGGAGCAATCAGCCCCAGCATTTT
CSVLLGGSNQPQHF
>TRBV18|.|.|TRBJ1-5
TGTGCCAGCTCAGCTTCCCGGGACAATTCTCGGCCCCAGCATTTT
CASSASRDNSRPQHF
>TRBV5-1|.|.|TRBJ1-3
TGCGCCAGCAGCTTGGCCAGCTCTGGAAACACCATATATTTT
CASSLASSGNTIYF
>TRBV19|.|.|TRBJ1-5
TGTGCCAGTAGTATTTTGGGAGGGTATCAGCCCCAGCATTTT
CASSILGGYQPQHF
>TRBV5-1|.|.|TRBJ1-6
TGCGCCAGCAGCCCGGGGTCCCACTTCGCGTATAATTCACCCCTCCACTTT
CASSPGSHFAYNSPLHF
>TRBV5-4|few|.|TRBJ1-5
TGTGCCAGCAGCTTGGCCCCAGGGAATAATCAGCCCCAGCATTTT
CASSLAPGNNQPQHF
>TRBV20-1|.|.|TRBJ1-2
TGCAGTGCTACGGGGATCTATGGCTACACCTTC
CSATGIYGYTF
>TRBV7-2|.|TRBD2|TRBJ2-7
TGTGCCAGCAGCCCGGGACTAGCGGGAGGCGGCGAGCAGTACTTC
CASSPGLAGGGEQYF
>TRBV7-9|.|.|TRBJ2-2
TGTGCCAGCCAAAAGAGCAGGGAGGAAACCGGGGAGCTGTTTTTT
CASQKSREETGELFF
>TRBV7-3|.|.|TRBJ1-6
TGTGCCAGCAGCTTAATTGGGGCTACCGGGGGTGTTAATTCACCCCTCCACTTT
CASSLIGATGGVNSPLHF
>TRBV3-1/TRBV3-2|.|.|TRBJ2-2
TGTGCCAGCCGTACTAGCTATACCGGGGAGCTGTTTTTT
CASRTSYTGELFF
>TRBV30|once|.|TRBJ1-5
TGTGCCTGGAGTGTATTGTCGGATCAGCCCCAGCATTTT
CAWSVLSDQPQHF
>TRBV7-9|.|TRBD1|TRBJ1-1
TGTGCCAGCACGACAGGGACGTTGAACACTGAAGCTTTCTTT
CASTTGTLNTEAFF
>TRBV15|once|.|TRBJ2-3
TGTGCCACCAGCACTCAGGGTTTAGGTAGCACAGATACGCAGTATTTT
CATSTQGLGSTDTQYF
>TRBV7-3|.|.|TRBJ2-2
TGTGCCAGCAGCTTAACGCAGGGTCAGGGGACCGGGGAGCTGTTTTTT
CASSLTQGQGTGELFF
>TRBV29-1|.|.|TRBJ1-1
TGCAGCGCTGCTTCGGGAGTTCGTACTGAAGCTTTCTTT
CSAASGVRTEAFF
>TRBV12-3/TRBV12-4|.|.|TRBJ1-6
TGTGCCAGCAGTCCCGGGGGATTTTCACCCCTCCACTTT
CASSPGGFSPLHF
>TRBV11-3|.|TRBD2|TRBJ2-3
TGTGCCAGCAGCCAGGGGGTACTAGCGGGAGAAGTATATACGCAGTATTTT
CASSQGVLAGEVYTQYF
>TRBV3-1/TRBV3-2|.|TRBD1|TRBJ1-6
TGTGCCAGCAGCCTTTATATTCAGGGGGCAAGATCACCCCTCCACTTT
CASSLYIQGARSPLHF
>TRBV5-1|.|.|TRBJ2-2
TGCGCCAGCAGCTTTTCTCGGGGAGGCGGGGAGCTGTTTTTT
CASSFSRGGGELFF
>TRBV5-1|.|TRBD2|TRBJ2-3
TGCGCCAGCAGCGCGTTAGCGGGAGCCACCACAGATACGCAGTATTTT
CASSALAGATTDTQYF
>TRBV18|.|.|TRBJ1-5
TGTGCCAGCTCACCACATCCCCTCCTCGGGGGGCAGAACAATCAGCCCCAGCATTTT
CASSPHPLLGGQNNQPQHF
>TRBV28|.|TRBD2|TRBJ2-7
TGTGCCAGCAGTTTTTCCGCTAGCGGGACCTACGAGCAGTACTTC
CASSFSASGTYEQYF
>TRBV24-1|.|.|TRBJ1-3
TGTGCCACCAGTGATCCCGGACTCTCTGGAAACACCATATATTTT
CATSDPGLSGNTIYF
>TRBV5-1|.|.|TRBJ1-1
TGCGCCAGCAGCTTGGCCGTCAGTATGAACACTGAAGCTTTCTTT
CASSLAVSMNTEAFF
>TRBV7-9|.|TRBD1|TRBJ2-2
TGTGCCAGCAGCCCGCGGACAGGGGCCCCTATTTACGTCACCGGGGAGCTGTTTTTT
CASSPRTGAPIYVTGELFF
>TRBV11-2|.|.|TRBJ2-1
TGTGCCAGCAGCTTAGCGGGTGGTCGGTCCTACAATGAGCAGTTCTTC
CASSLAGGRSYNEQFF
>TRBV7-3|.|.|TRBJ2-1
TGTGCCAGCAGCTTATTTGTTGGACTCGAGGGGCAGTTCTTC
CASSLFVGLEGQFF
>TRBV7-3|few|TRBD2|TRBJ2-2
TGTGCCAGCAGCTTAACCCTAGCGGGAGGGCCCTCTGAGGCCGGGGAGCTGTTTTTT
CASSLTLAGGPSEAGELFF
>TRBV7-9|.|.|TRBJ1-4
TGTGCCAGCAGCTGGACCAGGGGATCTAATGAAAAACTGTTTTTT
CASSWTRGSNEKLFF
>TRBV28|.|TRBD1|TRBJ1-5
TGTGCCAGCAGGGAGGGGGCCCATCAGCCCCAGCATTTT
CASREGAHQPQHF
>TRBV11-2|.|.|TRBJ2-5
TGTGCCAGCAGCTTAATTTCGGGCGGGGCTGAGACCCAGTACTTC
CASSLISGGAETQYF
>TRBV9|.|.|TRBJ2-5
TGTGCCAGCAGCCCAGATGGAGGAGCGGACCAAGAGACCCAGTACTTC
CASSPDGGADQETQYF
>TRBV5-1|.|.|TRBJ2-5
TGCGCCAGCAGCCCCCCTCCGCTAGCGTCCCAAGAGACCCAGTACTTC
CASSPPPLASQETQYF
>TRBV6-4|.|.|TRBJ1-1
TGTGCCAGCAGCCTCTCCTCGGAGGGTGGCAGGGCTTTCTTT
CASSLSSEGGRAFF
>TRBV6-5|once|.|TRBJ2-3
TGTGCCAGCAGTACCGGAGCAGATACGCAGTATTTT
CASSTGADTQYF
>TRBV7-9|.|.|TRBJ1-1
TGTGCCAGCAGCCGATCACAGGGGAACACTGAAGCTTTCTTT
CASSRSQGNTEAFF